This entry lists 10 T cell receptor beta chains sequenced from one sample in a study of T cell responses to AZD1222 COVID-19 vaccine. TCRdb's copy holds only in-frame clones and misses some; the assay was immunoSEQ multiplex PCR. The data show approximately 79,000 clones, about 83% seen once. Specimen: peripheral blood, collected 28 days after the second AZD1222 dose. These receptors were taken from an adult who received the AZD1222 COVID-19 vaccine.

The chain uses TRBV7-3 and TRBJ2-2; 11 bases map to TRBD2. The CDR3 has 18 amino acids. J lost 8 bases, V lost 5 bases, and 16 bases had no gene match. Germline CDR1 reads SGHTA; CDR2 reads FQGTGA. CDR3 protein: CASSPRTSGFSRWGELFF. DNA of the CDR3: TGTGCCAGCAGCCCCCGGACTAGCGGGTTCTCCCGGTGGGGGGAGCTGTTTTTT.

Only one count was recorded for this clone. The rearrangement joins TRBV28 to TRBJ2-7; 8 bases agree with TRBD2. The CDR3 loop spans 13 amino acids. CDR1 MDHEN and CDR2 SYDVKM come from the germline V gene. The V gene end was trimmed by 6 bases and the J gene end by 4 bases; junction bases not matched to a gene: 5. The CDR3 here is CASRPSGSYEQYF. As DNA, the CDR3 is TGTGCCAGCAGACCGAGCGGGAGTTACGAGCAGTACTTC.

The genes are TRBV4-3 and TRBJ2-1; 8 bases fit TRBD1. This CDR3 region has 18 residues. J was trimmed by 2 bases and V by 1 base; bases with no gene match: 10. Germline V gene data show CDR1 as LGHNA and CDR2 as YSLEER. CDR3 DNA sequence: TGCGCCAGCAGCCAAGCTGGCCCAGGGACAGGACCCTACAATGAGCAGTTCTTC. Protein sequence: CASSQAGPGTGPYNEQFF.

This rearrangement joins TRBV7-3 to TRBJ1-3; D is possibly TRBD1 (5 bases). Trimming took 6 bases from V and 0 from J, leaving 15 bases between them. The CDR3 contains 16 residues. In germline, CDR1 is SGHTA, CDR2 FQGTGA. In DNA, the CDR3 is TGTGCCAGCAGTATGGGACCCATAGCCTCTGGAAACACCATATATTTT. Translated: CASSMGPIASGNTIYF.

This chain connects TRBV19 to TRBJ2-1; D remains ambiguous. V shed 1 base and J shed 6 bases, with 16 bases lying between them. The CDR3 is 16 residues long. Germline CDR1 and CDR2: LNHDA and SQIVND (reference sequence). CDR3 bases: TGTGCCAGTAGTATAGTCCCGGGCCTAACATCCAATGAGCAGTTCTTC. This sequence encodes CASSIVPGLTSNEQFF.

The chain employs TRBV30 and TRBJ2-7, with D perhaps matching TRBD1 or TRBD2 (6 bases each). Per germline, CDR1 GTSNPN and CDR2 SVGIG (reference sequence). The CDR3 loop spans 13 amino acids. Between the trimmed V and J ends, which lost 4 bases and 3 bases, there was a span of 13 bases. The CDR3 DNA follows: TGTGCCTGGATTCCGGAGGGGGACTACGAGCAGTACTTC. As protein: CAWIPEGDYEQYF.

The rearrangement uses TRBV19 and TRBJ1-6; no clear D. The CDR3 extends over 16 amino acids. V lost 5 bases and J lost 0, with 11 bases in between. Germline V gene sequence: CDR1 LNHDA, CDR2 SQIVND (reference sequence). The CDR3 is CASSSAAGSYNSPLHF. The DNA of the CDR3 is TGTGCCAGTAGTTCAGCAGCCGGCTCCTATAATTCACCCCTCCACTTT.

The chain joins TRBV16 to TRBJ2-1, with a possible D match to TRBD2 (5 bases). CDR1 is KGHSY and CDR2 is FQNENV in the germline V gene. This CDR3 is built from 17 residues. V was shortened by 2 bases and J by 7 bases, with 21 bases between the two germline ends. The CDR3: CASSQNAPEAGNNEQFF. CDR3 in DNA: TGTGCCAGCAGCCAAAATGCCCCGGAGGCCGGGAATAATGAGCAGTTCTTC.

This chain links TRBV7-2 with TRBJ1-2, with a tentative D call TRBD1 (5 bases). The CDR3 sequence is 16 residues long. Germline V gene data show CDR1 as SGHTA and CDR2 as FQGNSA. Trimming shortened V by 5 bases and J by 6 bases, and 22 bases separated the two germline ends. The CDR3 nucleotides are TGTGCCAGCAGCCTCAGAGGGACCGCCCTGCTTAATGGCTACACCTTC. This translates into CASSLRGTALLNGYTF.

The chain joins TRBV5-5 to TRBJ2-2, with 11 bases aligning to TRBD1. The CDR3 consists of 14 residues. Per the germline V gene, CDR1 is SGHKS and CDR2 is YYEKEE (reference sequence). Losses at the gene ends were 5 bases for V and 3 bases for J; bases not matched to a gene: 0. DNA for the CDR3: TGTGCCAGCAGGGACAGGGGGCACACCGGGGAGCTGTTTTTT. It yields the protein CASRDRGHTGELFF.